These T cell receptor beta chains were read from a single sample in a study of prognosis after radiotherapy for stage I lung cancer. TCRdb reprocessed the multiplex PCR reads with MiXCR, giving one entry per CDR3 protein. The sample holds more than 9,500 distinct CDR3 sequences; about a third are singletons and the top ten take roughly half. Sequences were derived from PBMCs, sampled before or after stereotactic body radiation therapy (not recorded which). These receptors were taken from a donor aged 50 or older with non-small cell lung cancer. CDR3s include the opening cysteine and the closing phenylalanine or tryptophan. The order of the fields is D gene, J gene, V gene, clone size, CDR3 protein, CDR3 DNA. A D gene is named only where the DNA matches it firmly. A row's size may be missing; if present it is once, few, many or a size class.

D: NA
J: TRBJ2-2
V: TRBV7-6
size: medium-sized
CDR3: CASSFQEGVGTGELFF
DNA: TGTGCCAGCAGCTTCCAGGAGGGGGTCGGTACCGGGGAGCTGTTTTTT

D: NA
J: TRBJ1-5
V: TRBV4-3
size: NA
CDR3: CASSQKGGGGQPQHF
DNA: TGCGCCAGCAGCCAGAAGGGGGGGGGAGGTCAGCCCCAGCATTTT

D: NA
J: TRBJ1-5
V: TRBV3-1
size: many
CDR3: CASSQVLGANQPQHF
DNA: TGTGCCAGCAGCCAAGTTTTAGGGGCCAATCAGCCCCAGCATTTT

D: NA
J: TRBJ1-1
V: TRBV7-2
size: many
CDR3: CASSLVLNTEAFF
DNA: TGTGCCAGCAGCTTAGTGTTGAACACTGAAGCTTTCTTT

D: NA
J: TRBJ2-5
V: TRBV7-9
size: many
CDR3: CASSLGAGPETQYF
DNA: TGTGCCAGCAGCTTAGGGGCAGGGCCAGAGACCCAGTACTTC

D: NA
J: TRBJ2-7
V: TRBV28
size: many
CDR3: CASRMGHSSYEQYF
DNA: TGTGCCAGCCGAATGGGGCATAGCTCCTACGAGCAGTACTTC

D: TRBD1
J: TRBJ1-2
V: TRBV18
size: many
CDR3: CASSNRGIEDGYTF
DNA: TGTGCCAGCTCAAACAGGGGGATTGAGGATGGCTACACCTTC

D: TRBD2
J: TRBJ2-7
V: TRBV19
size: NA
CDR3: CASSNLAGDEQYF
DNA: TGTGCCAGTAGTAACCTAGCGGGAGACGAGCAGTACTTC

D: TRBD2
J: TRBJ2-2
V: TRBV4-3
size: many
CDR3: CASSQEGLAGTNTGELFF
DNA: TGCGCCAGCAGCCAAGAAGGGCTAGCGGGCACGAACACCGGGGAGCTGTTTTTT

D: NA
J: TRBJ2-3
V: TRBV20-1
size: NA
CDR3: CSAPTRADTQYF
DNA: TGCAGTGCTCCGACGCGGGCAGATACGCAGTATTTT

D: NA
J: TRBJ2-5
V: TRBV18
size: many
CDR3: CASSPTGLEETQYF
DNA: TGTGCCAGCTCACCAACCGGTCTAGAAGAGACCCAGTACTTC

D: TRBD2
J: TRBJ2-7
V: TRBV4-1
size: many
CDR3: CASSQDGGLAGVGTYEQYF
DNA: TGCGCCAGCAGCCAAGATGGAGGACTAGCGGGAGTTGGGACCTACGAGCAGTACTTC

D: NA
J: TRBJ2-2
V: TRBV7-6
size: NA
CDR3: CASSLVPGISGELFF
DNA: TGTGCCAGCAGCTTGGTCCCGGGGATATCCGGGGAGCTGTTTTTT

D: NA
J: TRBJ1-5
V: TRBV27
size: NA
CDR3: CTSSIRDWGEAQHF
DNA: TGTACCAGCAGTATCCGCGACTGGGGCGAGGCCCAACATTTT

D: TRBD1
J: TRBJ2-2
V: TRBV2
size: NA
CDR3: CASSEDRGIIGELFF
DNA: TGTGCCAGCAGTGAGGACAGGGGAATCATCGGGGAGCTGTTTTTT

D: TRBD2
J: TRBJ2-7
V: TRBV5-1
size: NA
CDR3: CASRSLAGGYEQYF
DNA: TGCGCCAGCCGCTCACTAGCGGGAGGCTACGAGCAGTACTTC

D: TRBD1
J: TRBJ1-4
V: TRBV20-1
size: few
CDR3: CSARPTGGAEGLFF
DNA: TGCAGTGCCAGACCCACAGGGGGGGCTGAGGGACTGTTTTTT

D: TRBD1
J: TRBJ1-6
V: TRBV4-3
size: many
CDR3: CASSQDWGTAGRPLHF
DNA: TGCGCCAGCAGCCAAGATTGGGGGACAGCAGGGCGACCCCTCCACTTT

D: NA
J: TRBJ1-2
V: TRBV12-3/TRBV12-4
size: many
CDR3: CASSLTVRGYTF
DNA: TGTGCCAGCAGTCTGACAGTAAGGGGCTACACCTTC

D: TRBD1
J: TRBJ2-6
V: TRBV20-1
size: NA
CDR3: CSPRTGDSGANVLTF
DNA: TGCAGCCCGAGGACAGGTGACTCTGGGGCCAACGTCCTGACTTTC

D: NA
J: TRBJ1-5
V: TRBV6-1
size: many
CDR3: CASSDPRVRLTSNQPQHF
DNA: TGTGCCAGCAGTGACCCCCGTGTCAGGCTCACTAGCAATCAGCCCCAGCATTTT

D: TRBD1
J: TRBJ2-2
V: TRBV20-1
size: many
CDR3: CSASRQGANTGELFF
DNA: TGCAGTGCTAGCCGGCAGGGGGCGAACACCGGGGAGCTGTTTTTT

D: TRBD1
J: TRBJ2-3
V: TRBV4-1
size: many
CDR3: CAAKPGDRDGDTQYF
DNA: TGCGCCGCAAAACCGGGGGACAGGGATGGGGATACGCAGTATTTT